This T cell receptor (beta chain) was profiled in a study of blood T cells in healthy people across ages. Through a sample-barcoded 5' primer and a J-beta primer mix, a second PCR was run for about 7 to 12 cycles. With 12 random nucleotides, a template-switch adaptor tagged each individual cDNA molecule. Via MiXCR, TCRdb re-called the 5' RACE reads, giving one row per CDR3 protein. The table has some 1,000,000 distinct CDR3 sequences, under 30% seen once. These data were also reused for a study on T cells of mothers and their children. That paper states: An overlap that was slightly higher, though non-significant, was seen in related mother-child pairs versus unrelated pairs.

Specimen: blood. This TCR was sampled from a girl under 10 years old in good health.

CDR3 sequence reads: CASSVGATSTDTQYF. The DNA for the CDR3 is TGTGCCAGCAGCGTAGGCGCAACCAGCACAGATACGCAGTATTTT. This chain links TRBV9 with TRBJ2-3; D is unresolved. CDR1 is SGDLS and CDR2 is YYNGEE in the germline V gene. There are 15 residues in the CDR3. Trimming left V 0 bases short and J 0 bases short, with 8 bases between.